This T cell receptor beta chain is drawn from a study of T cell responses to AZD1222 COVID-19 vaccine. Trimming removed 2 bases at V and 4 bases at J, with 8 bases between. This CDR3 has 13 residues. CDR1 and CDR2 (germline): SGHTA, FQGTGA. Using immunoSEQ multiplex PCR, the repertoire was profiled, and TCRdb retains in-frame clones only, with some absent. This table has about 150,000 clones, about 92% appearing once. The chain has TRBV7-3 and TRBJ1-2; D is undetermined. The specimen comprised peripheral blood, sampled on day 0 of AZD1222 vaccination. This sequence was found in an adult in good health. The DNA of the CDR3 is TGTGCCAGCAGCTTACGGTCGGGCTATGGCTACACCTTC. Protein sequence: CASSLRSGYGYTF.